A single T cell receptor beta chain is shown here with its context. A Seattle source enrolled patients during active infection and followed them longitudinally. This sample is part of a study of blood T cell repertoires in COVID-19. For the study at large: From the United States, Italy and Spain came samples of acute and convalescent COVID-19. T cells, B-cell-depleted T cells, or PBMCs provided the cDNA or gDNA that served as material.

The method was immunoSEQ multiplex PCR; TCRdb's version includes in-frame clones alone and lacks a portion of them. The sample lists about 300,000 clones, about 90% seen once, with less than 2% in the top ten. Per germline, CDR1 SGHAT and CDR2 FQDESV (reference sequence). The CDR3 runs to 15 residues. V lost 5 bases, J lost 4 bases, and 10 bases stayed unmatched. The sequence was collected from a woman aged 25 to 45 with COVID-19, enrolled during active disease. V usage is TRBV11-1 and J usage is TRBJ2-5; 7 bases agree with TRBD1. The sample comprised peripheral blood. CDR3 bases: TGTGCCAGCAGCGTAGGGTACAGGGGTTCAGAGACCCAGTACTTC. Protein: CASSVGYRGSETQYF.